These 3 T cell receptor beta chains were all obtained from the same sample, sequenced in a study of shared T cell receptors in the human thymus (dated by TCRdb to 2020 to 2023). The library came from the immunoSEQ multiplex PCR assay. In its TCRdb copy, this immuneACCESS table keeps in-frame sequences only and misses some clones. Where compared with another copy, unresolved V genes explain less than half of these, and the others have no known cause. Here the sample has some 760,000 clones; roughly 88% occur a single time. The ten largest clonotypes hold more than 0.01% of the sample. The same sample was also studied in work on human thymus T cells.

The sample comprised thymocytes. All receptors come from a girl under three years old with a congenital heart defect. Donor details come from another sample of the same person, matched by shared clones.

The CDR3 DNA sequence: TGTGCCAGCAGCTTAGGCCACCAGGGACAGACAACTAATGAAAAACTGTTTTTT. Amino acids: CASSLGHQGQTTNEKLFF. This chain joins TRBV7-2 and TRBJ1-4; 7 nucleotides agree with TRBD1. V lost 1 base, J lost 0 bases, and 8 bases stayed unmatched. CDR3 length: 18 residues. Germline V gene sequence: CDR1 SGHTA, CDR2 FQGNSA.

The chain joins TRBV27 to TRBJ1-2; D gene unclear. From germline, CDR1 is MNHEY and CDR2 SMNVEV (reference sequence). Trimming cost V 5 bases and J 0 bases, with 10 bases left between them. The CDR3 is 14 amino acids. For the CDR3, the DNA is TGTGCCAGCAGTAGTGTCGGGGCTAACTATGGCTACACCTTC. Protein product: CASSSVGANYGYTF.

This clone was counted a single time. This chain uses TRBV27 with TRBJ2-1; possible D gene TRBD2, 5 bases. CDR3 size: 19 residues. CDR1 and CDR2 (germline): MNHEY, SMNVEV (reference sequence). V shed 0 bases and J shed 2 bases, with 20 bases lying between them. CDR3 bases: TGTGCCAGCAGTTTATCGGACTGGGGAAACCAACCGACCTACAATGAGCAGTTCTTC. Its protein is CASSLSDWGNQPTYNEQFF.